The 8 T cell receptor beta chains below were found in one sample sequenced in a study of cytomegalovirus exposure and HLA in healthy donors (dated by TCRdb to 2015 to 2018). The library came from the immunoSEQ multiplex PCR assay. For the multiplex PCR, a mixture combining 60 forward primers for TCR Vbeta segments and 13 reverse primers for TCR Jbeta segments was used. Drawn from immuneACCESS, this table holds only the in-frame rearrangements with V and J called that TCRdb kept. Clones are partly lost; checked studies trace under half to an unresolved V gene and leave the rest unexplained. The sample yields more than 80,000 clones; around 64% were counted once. The top ten clonotypes cover roughly 3.2% of the sample. The sample consisted of PBMCs. The receptors derive from a man between 60 and 75 years old in good health and CMV-seronegative.

The V gene is TRBV21-1, the J gene TRBJ2-3; the table's D call, TRBD2, has no DNA check behind it. TRBV21-1 is a pseudogene. The CDR3 is made up of 16 amino acids. The DNA for the CDR3 is TGTGCCAGCAGCAGAGGGACTGCTCCTAGCACAGATACGCAGTATTTT. It specifies CASSRGTAPSTDTQYF.

The V gene is TRBV2, the J gene TRBJ1-5, with TRBD1 identical over 8 bases. CDR3 length: 14 residues. Germline V gene sequence: CDR1 SNHLY, CDR2 FYNNEI. The trim removed 4 bases at V and 7 bases at J, leaving 6 bases unmatched. The CDR3 protein is CASSGAGGAQPQHF. CDR3 nucleotides: TGTGCCAGCAGTGGAGCAGGGGGCGCCCAGCCCCAGCATTTT. The whole variable domain, remainder taken from reference TRBV2 and TRBJ1-5, is EPEVTQTPSHQVTQMGQEVILRCVPISNHLYFYWYRQILGQKVEFLVSFYNNEISEKSEIFDDQFSVERPDGSNFTLKIRSTKLEDSAMYFCASSGAGGAQPQHFGDGTRLSIL.

The chain is built from TRBV7-9 and TRBJ2-2; 8 bases fit TRBD2. The CDR3 totals 16 residues. V shed 5 bases, J shed 6 bases, and the junction held 11 bases outside the gene matches. Germline values: CDR1 SEHNR, CDR2 FQNEAQ (reference sequence). CDR3 sequence reads: CASSAPGLVDSGELFF. CDR3 bases: TGTGCCAGCAGCGCACCGGGACTAGTTGACTCCGGGGAGCTGTTTTTT.

CDR3 region: CATSRVGRAGGSGEQFF. CDR3 bases: TGTGCCACCAGCAGAGTAGGCCGAGCGGGAGGGTCGGGGGAGCAGTTCTTC. The chain carries TRBV15 and TRBJ2-1; 10 nucleotides line up with TRBD2. Germline V gene lookup returns CDR1 LNHNV and CDR2 YYDKDF (reference sequence). Trimming at V came to 1 base and at J to 10 bases, leaving 13 bases not matched to a gene. The CDR3 sequence is 17 residues long.

The chain couples TRBV5-4 to TRBJ1-1, with D possibly TRBD1 on 6 matching bases. The CDR3 is 16 residues long. The V gene's germline CDR1 is SGHNT and CDR2 YYREEE (reference sequence). The V end lost 2 bases, the J end lost 2 bases, and 16 bases lay between the germline ends. The CDR3 DNA reads as TGTGCCAGCAGCTTAGCTTCCGGGACACCTAACACTGAAGCTTTCTTT. As protein: CASSLASGTPNTEAFF.

CDR3 DNA: TGTGCCAGCAGCTTAGCCTATCCGGGGACAGGGGAGGACACTGAAGCTTTCTTT. As protein: CASSLAYPGTGEDTEAFF. The J gene is TRBJ1-1, the V gene TRBV13; 10 bases align to TRBD1. V shed 1 base and J 3 bases; nucleotides not matched to a gene: 11. The CDR3 is 18 amino acids. In germline, CDR1 is PRHDT, CDR2 FYEKMQ (reference sequence).

The chain joins TRBV11-2 to TRBJ2-4, with D maybe TRBD1 (5 bases). CDR3 length: 14 amino acids. V was cut by 0 bases and J by 7 bases, with 10 bases left in between. Germline V gene sequence: CDR1 SGHAT, CDR2 FQNNGV. The CDR3 protein is CASSLDRAANIQYF. CDR3 DNA sequence: TGTGCCAGCAGCTTAGACAGGGCGGCGAACATTCAGTACTTC.

This chain joins TRBV12-5 and TRBJ2-2; no reliable D call. CDR1 and CDR2 (germline): LGHNT, FRNRAP. With 5 bases removed from V and 0 bases from J, the gap between germline ends came to 7 bases. This CDR3 contains 14 residues. The CDR3 region has the DNA TGTGCTAGTGGTATCCTTCCGAACACCGGGGAGCTGTTTTTT. It is translated as CASGILPNTGELFF.